What follows is one TCR beta chain and its context. The same CDR3 is also encoded by other DNA sequences in this sample. The table came from immunoSEQ multiplex PCR; TCRdb's copy has only in-frame clones and leaves some out. Of roughly 2.5 million clones in the sample, approximately 92% were seen once. Trimming shortened V by 3 bases and J by 0 bases, and 6 bases separated the two germline ends. The CDR3 loop spans 12 amino acids. CDR1 is SQVTM, CDR2 ANQGSEA, per germline. This entry is derived from a study of shared clonotypes between healthy human individuals. The chain has TRBV29-1 and TRBJ2-7; D gene ambiguous. This TCR came from a young man in good health. Sample: naive CD4+ T cells sorted from blood. Subset here: CD45RA+ positively selected. DNA for the CDR3: TGCAGCGTTGAGGCCAGCTCCTACGAGCAGTACTTC. Its translation is CSVEASSYEQYF.